One and the same sample provided the 25 T cell receptor beta chains below, sequenced in a study of glioma-infiltrating T cells after dendritic cell vaccination. TCRdb's table, derived via immunoSEQ multiplex PCR, lists solely in-frame clones and lacks some. The profile shows some 78,000 clones, around 85% of them singletons. The time point here: after dendritic cell vaccination, including at tumor progression/relapse. The sequencing here drew on blood, taken after dendritic cell vaccination. These TCRs come from a human donor with glioblastoma.

This clone was observed a handful of times. The J gene is TRBJ1-3, the V gene TRBV7-2; D may be TRBD1 (5 bases). Germline CDR1 SGHTA, CDR2 FQGNSA. The CDR3 is 14 amino acids. The V end was cut by 5 bases, the J end by 6 bases, with 14 bases between. CDR3: CASSVSRAANTIYF. CDR3 sequence (DNA): TGTGCCAGCAGCGTTTCCAGGGCGGCAAACACCATATATTTT.

The chain uses TRBV6-6 and TRBJ2-1; D is perhaps TRBD2 (6 bases). V lost 2 bases, J lost 0 bases, and 11 bases lay in between. The CDR3 length is 16 residues. Germline V lookup: CDR1 MNHNY, CDR2 SVGAGI (reference sequence). DNA of the CDR3: TGTGCCAGCAGTTACGACGTGGGAGGCTCCTACAATGAGCAGTTCTTC. It specifies CASSYDVGGSYNEQFF.

This chain uses TRBV4-3 with TRBJ1-6; D is undetermined. Trimming shortened V by 0 bases and J by 1 base, and 7 bases separated the two germline ends. The V gene's germline CDR1 is LGHNA and CDR2 YSLEER. CDR3 length equals 16 residues. Written as DNA, the CDR3 is TGCGCCAGCAGCCAAGATCCGGTATCCTATAATTCACCCCTCCACTTT. This sequence encodes CASSQDPVSYNSPLHF.

The chain employs TRBV28 and TRBJ1-1; no clear D. Germline CDR1 MDHEN, CDR2 SYDVKM. Trimming removed 2 bases at V and 1 base at J, with 8 bases between. The CDR3 sequence is 14 residues long. This CDR3 is CASSLIAGNTEAFF. Written as DNA, the CDR3 is TGTGCCAGCAGTTTAATAGCGGGGAACACTGAAGCTTTCTTT.

The chain is built from TRBV6-6 and TRBJ2-1; D may be TRBD2 (5 bases). The CDR3 sequence is 14 residues long. V shed 9 bases and J shed 4 bases, with 16 bases lying between them. Germline CDR1 MNHNY, CDR2 SVGAGI (reference sequence). CDR3 DNA sequence: TGTGCCAGTGGCCGGGAAACCCGATACAATGAGCAGTTCTTC. As protein: CASGRETRYNEQFF.

The chain has TRBV5-4 and TRBJ2-7; tentatively, D is TRBD1 (6 bases). Germline V lookup: CDR1 SGHNT, CDR2 YYREEE (reference sequence). Trimming shortened V by 4 bases and J by 5 bases, and 19 bases separated the two germline ends. The CDR3 covers 15 residues. The CDR3 region is CASSPGGQGSNEQYF. CDR3 DNA sequence: TGTGCCAGCAGCCCGGGTGGGCAGGGGAGTAACGAGCAGTACTTC.

The V gene is TRBV9, the J gene TRBJ2-3; 10 bases are a match to TRBD2. Per the germline V gene, CDR1 is SGDLS and CDR2 is YYNGEE. V dropped 2 bases and J dropped 6; count of bases not matched to a gene: 15. This CDR3 comprises 18 residues. The CDR3 bases are TGTGCCAGCAGCGTTGGCTCTAGCGGGGGAGTTGCAGTGGATACGCAGTATTTT. This gives the protein CASSVGSSGGVAVDTQYF.

Only one count was recorded for this clone. The V gene is TRBV6-1, the J gene TRBJ2-5; 10 bases are shared with TRBD2. V shed 5 bases, J shed 5 bases, and the junction held 8 bases outside the gene matches. The CDR3 covers 15 residues. Germline V CDR1 and CDR2: MNHNS, SASEGT. CDR3 residues: CASSPKAGGSETQYF. CDR3 sequence (DNA): TGTGCCAGCAGTCCTAAAGCGGGAGGGTCTGAGACCCAGTACTTC.

The chain carries TRBV29-1 and TRBJ2-7; 8 nucleotides match TRBD1. CDR1 is SQVTM, CDR2 ANQGSEA, per germline. The ends lost 6 bases at V and 4 bases at J; junction bases unmatched: 11. The CDR3 sequence is 14 residues long. The CDR3 DNA reads TGCAGCGTGGAGCTAAGGACAGGGAATTACGAGCAGTACTTC. Translation gives CSVELRTGNYEQYF.

The genes are TRBV5-5 and TRBJ1-3; TRBD1 agrees at 9 bases. This CDR3 comprises 14 residues. The ends lost 4 bases at V and 3 bases at J; junction bases unmatched: 2. Germline CDR1 SGHKS, CDR2 YYEKEE (reference sequence). CDR3 in DNA: TGTGCCAGCAGCCTGGACAGGGGTGGAAACACCATATATTTT. Protein: CASSLDRGGNTIYF.

The chain combines TRBV29-1 with TRBJ2-2; 10 bases are shared with TRBD2. Germline V lookup: CDR1 SQVTM, CDR2 ANQGSEA. The J segment lost 3 bases and the V segment lost 4 bases, leaving 5 bases of the junction unmatched. The CDR3 sequence is 15 residues long. The CDR3 loop is CSVVQREGHTGELFF. Here the CDR3 DNA reads TGCAGCGTTGTCCAGCGGGAGGGCCACACCGGGGAGCTGTTTTTT.

The chain couples TRBV5-6 to TRBJ1-2; D ambiguous. Trimming left V 1 base short and J 2 bases short, with 9 bases between. The CDR3 contains 14 residues. Germline V gene lookup returns CDR1 SGHDT and CDR2 YYEEEE. CDR3 DNA sequence: TGTGCCAGCAGCTTGACGGGAGTAAACTATGGCTACACCTTC. It encodes CASSLTGVNYGYTF.

CDR3 coding DNA: TGCACCAGCAGCCAAGATGAGGGCGCATCTTATGGCTACACCTTC. As protein: CTSSQDEGASYGYTF. V usage is TRBV1 and J usage is TRBJ1-2. TRBV1 is annotated as a pseudogene. This CDR3 spans 15 amino acids.

The rearrangement joins TRBV14 to TRBJ2-7, with a tentative D call TRBD1 (5 bases). Germline CDR1 SGHDN, CDR2 FVKESK. This CDR3 contains 15 residues. Trimming shortened V by 1 base and J by 0 bases, and 10 bases separated the two germline ends. CDR3 DNA sequence: TGTGCCAGCAGCCAAGTTAAAGGGGCCTCCTACGAGCAGTACTTC. Amino acid sequence: CASSQVKGASYEQYF.

This chain connects TRBV2 to TRBJ2-1; 8 bases agree with TRBD2. The germline V gene has CDR1 SNHLY and CDR2 FYNNEI. CDR3 length: 15 amino acids. J gave up 5 bases and V 6 bases, and 9 bases lay outside the gene matches. For the CDR3, the DNA is TGTGCCAGCAGCTCGGGACTAGTCAATAACAATGAGCAGTTCTTC. Translation: CASSSGLVNNNEQFF.

V and J are TRBV5-1 and TRBJ2-1; 7 nucleotides align to TRBD1. CDR1 SGHRS and CDR2 YFSETQ come from the germline V gene. Trimming removed 4 bases from V and 2 bases from J; junction bases left unmatched: 15. This CDR3 contains 18 residues. The CDR3 DNA reads TGCGCCAGCAGCCTGACCACCGGACAGGCCGTTCCCTACAATGAGCAGTTCTTC. Translating gives CASSLTTGQAVPYNEQFF.

The V and J genes are TRBV2 and TRBJ2-7; maybe TRBD1 (6 bases). Germline CDR1 reads SNHLY; CDR2 reads FYNNEI. CDR3 length equals 11 residues. The ends were cut back, 9 bases at V and 2 bases at J, with 8 bases in the middle. CDR3 sequence reads: CASTGTYEQYF. CDR3 DNA: TGTGCCAGTACAGGGACCTACGAGCAGTACTTC.

This chain joins TRBV7-2 and TRBJ2-7; no clear D gene. V lost 1 base to trimming and J lost 0 bases, with 10 bases between them. This CDR3 contains 15 residues. Per the germline V gene, CDR1 is SGHTA and CDR2 is FQGNSA. This chain's CDR3 is CASSLDSTVSYEQYF. The CDR3 DNA reads as TGTGCCAGCAGCTTAGACAGCACAGTCTCCTACGAGCAGTACTTC.

The rearrangement links TRBV7-2 to TRBJ2-5; unclear D gene. This CDR3 spans 15 amino acids. The germline CDR1 and CDR2 sequences are SGHTA and FQGNSA. V lost 0 bases and J 5 bases, leaving 13 bases between the germline ends. CDR3 nucleotide sequence: TGTGCCAGCAGCTTAGCCGCAAGAACCGGGGAGACCCAGTACTTC. Protein: CASSLAARTGETQYF. Drawing the rest from reference TRBV7-2 and TRBJ2-5, the complete variable domain is GAGVSQSPSNKVTEKGKDVELRCDPISGHTALYWYRQSLGQGLEFLIYFQGNSAPDKSGLPSDRFSAERTGGSVSTLTIQRTQQEDSAVYLCASSLAARTGETQYFGPGTRLLVL.

The V and J genes are TRBV25-1 and TRBJ1-2, with TRBD1 as a possible D gene (6 bases). V shed 3 bases and J shed 8 bases, with 13 bases lying between them. There are 13 residues in the CDR3. Germline CDR1 reads MGHDK; CDR2 reads SYGVNS. CDR3 amino acids: CASSDRAGEGYTF. DNA for the CDR3: TGTGCCAGCAGTGATAGGGCAGGGGAGGGCTACACCTTC.

This clone was observed a single time. This rearrangement joins TRBV7-9 to TRBJ2-3; possible D gene TRBD2, 5 bases. The CDR3 spans 15 residues. Trimming removed 1 base from V and 3 bases from J, with 11 bases in between. Germline V CDR1 and CDR2: SEHNR, FQNEAQ (reference sequence). The chain's CDR3 is CASSLDIAPTDTQYF. The CDR3 coding sequence is TGTGCCAGCAGCTTAGACATAGCGCCAACAGATACGCAGTATTTT.

The chain links TRBV15 to TRBJ2-3; a weak D match, TRBD1 (6 bases). Germline V gene data show CDR1 as LNHNV and CDR2 as YYDKDF (reference sequence). The CDR3 covers 16 residues. V was trimmed by 4 bases and J by 2 bases, leaving 16 bases between them. The CDR3 is CATSNRRDIITDTQYF. The CDR3 DNA is TGTGCCACCAGCAACAGACGGGACATCATCACAGATACGCAGTATTTT. Drawing the rest from reference TRBV15 and TRBJ2-3, the complete variable domain is DAMVIQNPRYQVTQFGKPVTLSCSQTLNHNVMYWYQQKSSQAPKLLFHYYDKDFNNEADTPDNFQSRRPNTSFCFLDIRSPGLGDTAMYLCATSNRRDIITDTQYFGPGTRLTVL.

The chain has TRBV19 and TRBJ1-2; weak D call: TRBD1 (5 bases). The CDR3 runs to 14 residues. Germline V gene data show CDR1 as LNHDA and CDR2 as SQIVND (reference sequence). V was cut by 6 bases and J by 8 bases, with 19 bases left in between. The CDR3 coding sequence is TGTGCCAGTAGACACTTGGGGCAGACTGAAGGCTACACCTTC. Its translation: CASRHLGQTEGYTF. Variable domain in full (rest from reference TRBV19 and TRBJ1-2): DGGITQSPKYLFRKEGQNVTLSCEQNLNHDAMYWYRQDPGQGLRLIYYSQIVNDFQKGDIAEGYSVSREKKESFPLTVTSAQKNPTAFYLCASRHLGQTEGYTFGSGTRLTVV.

CDR3 sequence (DNA): TGTGCCAGCTCACGGGGGGCCGGGACTAAAGAGACCCAGTACTTC. Translating gives CASSRGAGTKETQYF. V and J are TRBV18 and TRBJ2-5; maybe TRBD2 (7 bases). The CDR3 totals 15 residues. Germline loops: CDR1 KGHSH, CDR2 LQKENI. Trimming took off 4 bases at V and 3 bases at J, with 15 bases between the two ends.

The chain joins TRBV19 to TRBJ1-5, with 8 positions matching TRBD1. The CDR3 is 16 amino acids. Germline assignment: CDR1 LNHDA and CDR2 SQIVND (reference sequence). Trimming removed 6 bases from V and 3 bases from J; junction bases left unmatched: 10. CDR3 sequence reads: CASSLQGVGFNQPQHF. CDR3 bases: TGTGCCAGTAGCCTACAGGGGGTCGGGTTCAATCAGCCCCAGCATTTT.